This T cell receptor (beta chain) derives from a study of blood T cell repertoires in COVID-19. CDR1 is MNHEY and CDR2 is SVGEGT in the germline V gene. This CDR3 has 12 residues. V was pared by 6 bases and J by 1 base, with 7 bases between. The repertoire was sequenced with immunoSEQ multiplex PCR; TCRdb's copy has only in-frame clones and lacks some. The data hold about 310,000 clones, with around 86% observed a single time. All enrollees were roughly 18 to 89 years old and from about 25 US areas. The clonotype was recovered from a man aged 55-75 years who had recovered from COVID-19. Sequenced sample: PBMCs or T cells enriched from blood (not recorded which). The gene calls are TRBV6-2 or TRBV6-3 and TRBJ2-7; D gene ambiguous. This CDR3 is CASSQQSYEQYF. CDR3 in DNA: TGTGCCAGCAGCCAACAGTCCTACGAGCAGTACTTC.